This entry concerns a single T cell receptor (beta chain). The antigen remains unidentified. This sample is drawn from a study of T-cell memory formation after mild COVID-19. Whole-study findings and limits: Whether second-wave clones peaking at day 37 were SARS-CoV-2 specific went unconfirmed.

One entry per CDR3 protein, called by TCRdb with MiXCR from the 5' RACE reads. The repertoire consists of approximately 250,000 distinct CDR3 sequences, with 16% occurring once and the leading ten covering around 21%. The sequencing sample was made of PBMCs or a T cell subset sorted from them (not recorded which). The receptor was isolated from a man in his late teens or twenties who had mild COVID-19 (a few samples of this study predate the infection). Cell type and time point are not known.

The DNA of the CDR3 is TGTGCCAGCAGGTACGGACAGGGTCCGGGCGAGCAGTACTTC. Translation gives CASRYGQGPGEQYF. This chain links TRBV2 with TRBJ2-7, with 8 bases identical to TRBD1. The germline V gene encodes CDR1 SNHLY and CDR2 FYNNEI. J lost 6 bases, V lost 6 bases, and 10 bases had no gene match. The CDR3 length is 14 residues. The full variable domain, in which reference TRBV2 and TRBJ2-7 provide the parts outside the CDR3, is EPEVTQTPSHQVTQMGQEVILRCVPISNHLYFYWYRQILGQKVEFLVSFYNNEISEKSEIFDDQFSVERPDGSNFTLKIRSTKLEDSAMYFCASRYGQGPGEQYFGPGTRLTVT.